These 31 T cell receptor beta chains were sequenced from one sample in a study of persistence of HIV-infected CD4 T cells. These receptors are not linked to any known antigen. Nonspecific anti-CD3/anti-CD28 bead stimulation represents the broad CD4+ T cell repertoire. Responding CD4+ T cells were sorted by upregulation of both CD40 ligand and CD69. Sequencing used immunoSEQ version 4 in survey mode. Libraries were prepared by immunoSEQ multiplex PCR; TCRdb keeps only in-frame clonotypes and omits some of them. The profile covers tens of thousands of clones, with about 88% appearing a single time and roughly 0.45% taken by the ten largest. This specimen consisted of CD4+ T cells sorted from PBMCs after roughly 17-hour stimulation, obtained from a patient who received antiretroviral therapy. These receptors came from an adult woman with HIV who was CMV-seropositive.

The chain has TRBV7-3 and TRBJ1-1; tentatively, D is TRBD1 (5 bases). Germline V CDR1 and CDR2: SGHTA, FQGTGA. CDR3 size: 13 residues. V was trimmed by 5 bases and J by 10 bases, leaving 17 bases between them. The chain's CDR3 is CASSDSVSGRAFF. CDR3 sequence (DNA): TGTGCCAGCAGCGACTCTGTATCAGGGAGAGCTTTCTTT.

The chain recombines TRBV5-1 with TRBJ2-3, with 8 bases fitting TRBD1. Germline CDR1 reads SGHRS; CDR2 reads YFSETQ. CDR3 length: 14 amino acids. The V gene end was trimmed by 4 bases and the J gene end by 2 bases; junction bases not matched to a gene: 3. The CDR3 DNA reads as TGCGCCAGCAGCCTCAGGGGGCCCACAGATACGCAGTATTTT. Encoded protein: CASSLRGPTDTQYF.

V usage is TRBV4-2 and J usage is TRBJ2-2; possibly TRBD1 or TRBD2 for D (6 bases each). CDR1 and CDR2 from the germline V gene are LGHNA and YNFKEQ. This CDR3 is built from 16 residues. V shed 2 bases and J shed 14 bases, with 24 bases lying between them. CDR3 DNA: TGTGCCAGCAGCCAACAGGGATCCCGGGGGCGGTCAGAACTGTTTTTT. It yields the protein CASSQQGSRGRSELFF.

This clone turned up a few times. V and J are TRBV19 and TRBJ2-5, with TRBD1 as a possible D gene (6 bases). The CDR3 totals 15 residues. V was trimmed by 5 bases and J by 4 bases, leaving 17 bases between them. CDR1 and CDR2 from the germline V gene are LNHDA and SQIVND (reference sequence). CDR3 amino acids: CASSFRGGELETQYF. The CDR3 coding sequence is TGTGCCAGTAGTTTTCGAGGGGGTGAGTTAGAGACCCAGTACTTC.

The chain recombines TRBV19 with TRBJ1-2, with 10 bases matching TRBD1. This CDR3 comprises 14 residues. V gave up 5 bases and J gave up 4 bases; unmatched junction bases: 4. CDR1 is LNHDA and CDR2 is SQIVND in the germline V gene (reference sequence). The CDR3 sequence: CASSGGQGTYGYTF. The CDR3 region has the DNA TGTGCCAGTAGTGGGGGACAGGGGACCTATGGCTACACCTTC.

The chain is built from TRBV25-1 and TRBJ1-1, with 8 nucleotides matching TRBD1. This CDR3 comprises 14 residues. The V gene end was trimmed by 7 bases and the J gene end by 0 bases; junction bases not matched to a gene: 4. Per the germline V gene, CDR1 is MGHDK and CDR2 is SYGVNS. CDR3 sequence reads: CASKGDRMNTEAFF. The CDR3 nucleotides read TGTGCCAGCAAGGGGGACAGGATGAACACTGAAGCTTTCTTT.

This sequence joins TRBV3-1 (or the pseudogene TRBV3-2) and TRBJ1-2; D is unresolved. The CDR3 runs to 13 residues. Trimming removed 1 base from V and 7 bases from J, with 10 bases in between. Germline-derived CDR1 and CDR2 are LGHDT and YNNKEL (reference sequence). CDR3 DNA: TGTGCCAGCAGCCAAGGGTATAGGGTTGGCTACACCTTC. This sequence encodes CASSQGYRVGYTF.

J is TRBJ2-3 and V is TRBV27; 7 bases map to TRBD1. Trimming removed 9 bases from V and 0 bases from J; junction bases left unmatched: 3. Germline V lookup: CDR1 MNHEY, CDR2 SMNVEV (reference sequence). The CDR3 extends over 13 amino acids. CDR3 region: CASHRGSTDTQYF. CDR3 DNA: TGTGCCAGTCACAGGGGTAGCACAGATACGCAGTATTTT.

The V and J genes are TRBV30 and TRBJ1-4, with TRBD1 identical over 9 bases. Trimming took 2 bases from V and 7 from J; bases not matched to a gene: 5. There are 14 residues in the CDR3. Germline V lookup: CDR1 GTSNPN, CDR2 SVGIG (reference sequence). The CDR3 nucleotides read TGTGCCTGGAGTCGACAGGGGGGGAGTGAAAAACTGTTTTTT. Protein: CAWSRQGGSEKLFF.

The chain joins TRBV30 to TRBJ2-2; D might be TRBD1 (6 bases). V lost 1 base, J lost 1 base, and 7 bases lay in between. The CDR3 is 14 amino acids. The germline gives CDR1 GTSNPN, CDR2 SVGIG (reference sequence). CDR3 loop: CAWSGGQNTGELFF. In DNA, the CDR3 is TGTGCCTGGAGTGGGGGACAGAACACCGGGGAGCTGTTTTTT.

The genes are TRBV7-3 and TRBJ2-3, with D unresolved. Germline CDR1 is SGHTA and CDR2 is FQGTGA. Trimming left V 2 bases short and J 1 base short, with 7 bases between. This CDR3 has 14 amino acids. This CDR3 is CASSLDGRTDTQYF. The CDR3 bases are TGTGCCAGCAGCTTAGACGGCCGCACAGATACGCAGTATTTT.

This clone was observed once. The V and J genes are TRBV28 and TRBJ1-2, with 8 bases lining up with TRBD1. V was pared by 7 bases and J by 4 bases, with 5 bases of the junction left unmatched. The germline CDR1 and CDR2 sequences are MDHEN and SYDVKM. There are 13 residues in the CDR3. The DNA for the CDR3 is TGTGCCAGCATCGGGACAGGTACCTATGGCTACACCTTC. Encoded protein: CASIGTGTYGYTF.

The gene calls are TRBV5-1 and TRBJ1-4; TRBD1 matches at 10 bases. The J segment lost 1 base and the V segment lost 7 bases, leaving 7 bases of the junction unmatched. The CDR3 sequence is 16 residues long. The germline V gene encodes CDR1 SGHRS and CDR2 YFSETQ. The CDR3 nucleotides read TGCGCCAGCTCTGAGGGACAGGGGATAACTAATGAAAAACTGTTTTTT. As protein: CASSEGQGITNEKLFF.

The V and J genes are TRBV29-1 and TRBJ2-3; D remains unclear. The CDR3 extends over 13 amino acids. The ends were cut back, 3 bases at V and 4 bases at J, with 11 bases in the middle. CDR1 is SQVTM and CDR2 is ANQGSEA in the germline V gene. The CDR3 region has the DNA TGCAGCGTTGAGGATAAGGGCCCAGATACGCAGTATTTT. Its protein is CSVEDKGPDTQYF.

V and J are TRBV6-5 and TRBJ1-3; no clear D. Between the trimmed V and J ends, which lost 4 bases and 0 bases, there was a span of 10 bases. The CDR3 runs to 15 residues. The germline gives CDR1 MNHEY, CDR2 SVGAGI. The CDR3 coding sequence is TGTGCCAGCAGTTCGACGGCGCACTCTGGAAACACCATATATTTT. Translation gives CASSSTAHSGNTIYF.

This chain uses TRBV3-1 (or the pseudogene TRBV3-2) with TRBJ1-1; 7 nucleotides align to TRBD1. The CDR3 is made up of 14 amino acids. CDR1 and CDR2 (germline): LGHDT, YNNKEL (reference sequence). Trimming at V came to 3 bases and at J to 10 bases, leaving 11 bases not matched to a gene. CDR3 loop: CASSQAHRGRGAFF. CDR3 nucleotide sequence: TGTGCCAGCAGCCAGGCTCACAGGGGTCGAGGAGCTTTCTTT.

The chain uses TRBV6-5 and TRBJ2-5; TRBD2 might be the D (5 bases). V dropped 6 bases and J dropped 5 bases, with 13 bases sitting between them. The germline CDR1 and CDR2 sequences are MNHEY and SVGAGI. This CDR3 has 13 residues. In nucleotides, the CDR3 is TGTGCCAGCAGCCGGGCCCGGAGGGAGACCCAGTACTTC. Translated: CASSRARRETQYF.

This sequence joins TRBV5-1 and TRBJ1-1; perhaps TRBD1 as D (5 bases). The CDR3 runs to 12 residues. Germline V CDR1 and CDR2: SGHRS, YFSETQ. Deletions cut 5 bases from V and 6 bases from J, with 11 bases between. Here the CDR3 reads CASRKDIAEAFF. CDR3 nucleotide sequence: TGCGCCAGCAGGAAGGACATCGCTGAAGCTTTCTTT.

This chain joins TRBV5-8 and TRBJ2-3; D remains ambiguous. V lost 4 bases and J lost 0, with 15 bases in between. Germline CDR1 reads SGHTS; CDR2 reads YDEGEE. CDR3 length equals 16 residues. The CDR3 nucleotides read TGTGCCAGCAGCGACAATACTGGGTTCAGCACAGATACGCAGTATTTT. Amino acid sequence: CASSDNTGFSTDTQYF.

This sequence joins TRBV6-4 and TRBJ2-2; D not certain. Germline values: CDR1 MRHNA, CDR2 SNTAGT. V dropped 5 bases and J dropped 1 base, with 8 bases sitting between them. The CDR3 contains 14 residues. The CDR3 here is CASSNFQNTGELFF. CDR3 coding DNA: TGTGCCAGCAGTAACTTTCAGAACACCGGGGAGCTGTTTTTT.

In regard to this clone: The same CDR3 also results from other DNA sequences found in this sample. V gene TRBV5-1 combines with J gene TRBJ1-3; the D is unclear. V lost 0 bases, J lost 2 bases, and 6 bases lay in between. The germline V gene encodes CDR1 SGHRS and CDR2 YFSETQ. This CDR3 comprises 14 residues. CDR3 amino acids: CASSLGTAGNTIYF. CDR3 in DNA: TGCGCCAGCAGCTTGGGGACGGCTGGAAACACCATATATTTT.

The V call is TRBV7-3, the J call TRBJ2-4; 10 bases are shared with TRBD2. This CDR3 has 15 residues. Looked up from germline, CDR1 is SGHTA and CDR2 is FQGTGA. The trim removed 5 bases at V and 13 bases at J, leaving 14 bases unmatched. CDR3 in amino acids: CASSPNGERGGSQYF. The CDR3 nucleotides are TGTGCCAGCAGCCCGAACGGGGAGCGGGGGGGCTCCCAGTACTTC.

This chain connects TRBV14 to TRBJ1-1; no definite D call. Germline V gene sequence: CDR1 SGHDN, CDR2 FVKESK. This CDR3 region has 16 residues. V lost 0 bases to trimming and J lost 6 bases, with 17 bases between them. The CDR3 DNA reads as TGTGCCAGCAGCCAAGATGGGAAGGGCTTTGTCGCTGAAGCTTTCTTT. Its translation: CASSQDGKGFVAEAFF.

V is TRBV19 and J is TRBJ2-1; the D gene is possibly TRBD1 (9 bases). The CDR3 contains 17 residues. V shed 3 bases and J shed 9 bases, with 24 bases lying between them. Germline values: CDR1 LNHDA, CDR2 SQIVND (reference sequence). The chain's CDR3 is CASSMNSGTGSTGEQFF. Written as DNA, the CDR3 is TGTGCCAGTAGTATGAATAGCGGGACAGGGTCTACCGGTGAGCAGTTCTTC.

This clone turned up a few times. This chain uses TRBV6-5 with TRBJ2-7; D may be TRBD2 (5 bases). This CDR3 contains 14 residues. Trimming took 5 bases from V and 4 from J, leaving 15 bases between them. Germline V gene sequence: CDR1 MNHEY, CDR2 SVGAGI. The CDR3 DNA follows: TGTGCCAGCAGTACGGGATTTGCTTGGTACGAGCAGTACTTC. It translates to CASSTGFAWYEQYF.

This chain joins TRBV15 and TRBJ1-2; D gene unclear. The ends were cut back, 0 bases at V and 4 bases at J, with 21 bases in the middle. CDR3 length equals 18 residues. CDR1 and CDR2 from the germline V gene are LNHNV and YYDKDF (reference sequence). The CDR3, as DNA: TGTGCCACCAGCAGAGATGCGGGGATTTCCACCGCATCCTATGGCTACACCTTC. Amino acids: CATSRDAGISTASYGYTF.

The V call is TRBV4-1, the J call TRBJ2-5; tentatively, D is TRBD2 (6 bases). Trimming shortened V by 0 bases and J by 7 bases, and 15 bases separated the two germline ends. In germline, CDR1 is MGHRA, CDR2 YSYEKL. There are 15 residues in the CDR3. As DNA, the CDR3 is TGCGCCAGCAGCCAAGATAGTAGCGGTTTGGGGACCCAGTACTTC. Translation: CASSQDSSGLGTQYF.

The CDR3 loop is CASSAGWGNTIYF. The CDR3 bases are TGTGCCAGCAGTGCAGGGTGGGGAAACACCATATATTTT. The chain has TRBV2 and TRBJ1-3; tentatively, D is TRBD1 (5 bases). The V and J ends lost 4 bases and 4 bases respectively, with 8 bases between them. The CDR3 sequence is 13 residues long. Germline V CDR1 and CDR2: SNHLY, FYNNEI.

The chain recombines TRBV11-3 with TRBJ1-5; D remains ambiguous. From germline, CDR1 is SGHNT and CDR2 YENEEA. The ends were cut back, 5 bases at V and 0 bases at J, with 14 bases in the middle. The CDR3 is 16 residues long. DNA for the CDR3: TGTGCCAGCAGCCGTCGGGCAGCTTATAGCAATCAGCCCCAGCATTTT. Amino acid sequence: CASSRRAAYSNQPQHF.

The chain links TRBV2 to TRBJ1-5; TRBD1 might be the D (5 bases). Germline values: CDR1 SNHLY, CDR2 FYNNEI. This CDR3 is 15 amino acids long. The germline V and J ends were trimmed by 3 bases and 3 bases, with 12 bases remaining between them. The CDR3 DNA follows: TGTGCCAGCAGTGAGGGGTTGGGGCCCAATCAGCCCCAGCATTTT. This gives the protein CASSEGLGPNQPQHF.

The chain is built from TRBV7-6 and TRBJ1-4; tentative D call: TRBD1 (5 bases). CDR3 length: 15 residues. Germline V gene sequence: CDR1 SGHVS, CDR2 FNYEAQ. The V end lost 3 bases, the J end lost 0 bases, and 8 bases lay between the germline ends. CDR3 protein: CASSFGGATNEKLFF. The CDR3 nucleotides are TGTGCCAGCAGCTTCGGGGGGGCAACTAATGAAAAACTGTTTTTT.